The 9 T cell receptor beta chains below all came from one sample that was sequenced in a study of blood T cell repertoires in COVID-19. The protocol was immunoSEQ multiplex PCR, while the TCRdb copy is restricted to in-frame clones and leaves out a portion. The sample consists of under 30,000 clones, about 87% of them appearing once. Sequencing was done on a sample of peripheral blood. These receptors were taken from a human donor in a cohort sampled during active COVID-19. The donor label of this sample is uncertain.

This clone was counted a single time. The chain has TRBV20-1 and TRBJ1-5; 8 positions match TRBD1. Germline values: CDR1 DFQATT, CDR2 SNEGSKA (reference sequence). The ends lost 6 bases at V and 6 bases at J; junction bases unmatched: 10. CDR3 size: 14 residues. The CDR3 protein is CSASSTGGSQPQHF. DNA for the CDR3: TGCAGTGCCAGTTCTACAGGGGGAAGTCAGCCCCAGCATTTT.

In DNA, the CDR3 is TGTGCCAGCAGCTTCACGGGACAGGGACTCACTCAGCCCCAGCATTTT. Translating it yields CASSFTGQGLTQPQHF. The V call is TRBV7-9, the J call TRBJ1-5, with 9 bases fitting TRBD1. The V gene end was trimmed by 3 bases and the J gene end by 6 bases; junction bases not matched to a gene: 9. Germline-derived CDR1 and CDR2 are SEHNR and FQNEAQ (reference sequence). This CDR3 is built from 16 residues.

The chain couples TRBV14 to TRBJ2-7; 8 nucleotides align to TRBD2. The length of the CDR3 is 15 residues. Germline CDR1 reads SGHDN; CDR2 reads FVKESK. V lost 2 bases to trimming and J lost 2 bases; unmatched junction nucleotides: 5. This CDR3 is CASSQLAGLTYEQYF. In DNA form, the CDR3 reads TGTGCCAGCAGCCAATTAGCGGGACTTACCTACGAGCAGTACTTC.

V and J are TRBV18 and TRBJ2-1; 10 positions match TRBD2. V trimming: 6 bases; J trimming: 5 bases; junction bases outside the gene matches: 4. Germline CDR1 is KGHSH and CDR2 is LQKENI. The CDR3 has 14 residues. The CDR3 DNA is TGTGCCAGCTCTACTAGCGGGGCCGACAATGAGCAGTTCTTC. Amino acids: CASSTSGADNEQFF. The full variable domain, rest sourced from reference TRBV18 and TRBJ2-1, is NAGVMQNPRHLVRRRGQEARLRCSPMKGHSHVYWYRQLPEEGLKFMVYLQKENIIDESGMPKERFSAEFPKEGPSILRIQQVVRGDSAAYFCASSTSGADNEQFFGPGTRLTVL.

This chain uses TRBV3-1 (or the pseudogene TRBV3-2) with TRBJ2-4, with TRBD2 matching over 7 bases. The V segment lost 0 bases and the J segment 7 bases; nucleotides outside the gene matches: 9. This CDR3 has 16 amino acids. Looked up from germline, CDR1 is LGHDT and CDR2 is YNNKEL (reference sequence). CDR3 amino acids: CASSQEGWTRGNIQYF. The CDR3 DNA reads TGTGCCAGCAGCCAAGAGGGCTGGACTAGAGGGAACATTCAGTACTTC.

The rearrangement uses TRBV14 and TRBJ1-3; 8 bases match TRBD1. The J segment lost 7 bases and the V segment lost 1 base, leaving 6 bases of the junction unmatched. CDR1 SGHDN and CDR2 FVKESK come from the germline V gene. The CDR3 covers 15 residues. This chain's CDR3 is CASSQAAGGWNTIYF. DNA for the CDR3: TGTGCCAGCAGCCAAGCGGCAGGGGGCTGGAACACCATATATTTT. Based on the CDR3 plus reference TRBV14 and TRBJ1-3, the full variable domain is EAGVTQFPSHSVIEKGQTVTLRCDPISGHDNLYWYRRVMGKEIKFLLHFVKESKQDESGMPNNRFLAERTGGTYSTLKVQPAELEDSGVYFCASSQAAGGWNTIYFGEGSWLTVV.

The V call is TRBV10-3, the J call TRBJ2-7; 10 bases match TRBD2. The length of the CDR3 is 14 residues. CDR1 and CDR2 from the germline V gene are ENHRY and SYGVKD. V dropped 7 bases and J dropped 1; count of bases not matched to a gene: 4. Written as DNA, the CDR3 is TGTGCCATCACATCGACTAGCGGGTCCTACGAGCAGTACTTC. This translates into CAITSTSGSYEQYF.

Only a few counts were recorded for this clone. V gene TRBV28 combines with J gene TRBJ1-2; tentatively, D is TRBD1 (6 bases). Germline assignment: CDR1 MDHEN and CDR2 SYDVKM. CDR3 length equals 16 residues. The V and J ends lost 8 bases and 3 bases respectively, with 22 bases between them. The CDR3 loop reads CASGEQGRAYDYGYTF. The CDR3 DNA sequence: TGTGCCAGCGGGGAACAGGGTAGGGCCTATGACTATGGCTACACCTTC.

This chain connects TRBV7-9 to TRBJ2-3, with D uncertain. Germline CDR1 and CDR2: SEHNR and FQNEAQ (reference sequence). CDR3 length: 15 residues. The V and J ends lost 0 bases and 0 bases respectively, with 7 bases between them. The CDR3 region is CASSLASRSTDTQYF. The CDR3 DNA reads TGTGCCAGCAGCTTAGCGTCCAGGAGCACAGATACGCAGTATTTT.